This TCR beta chain came from a study of glioma-infiltrating T cells. Study results and caveats: Very few CDR3 sequences were shared between tissue and blood. Gliomas, especially low-grade, showed above-expected tissue-blood divergence; non-neoplastic patients showed below.

Trimming took 5 bases from V and 0 from J, leaving 15 bases between them. The CDR3 is made up of 15 amino acids. Germline V gene sequence: CDR1 DFQATT, CDR2 SNEGSKA (reference sequence). For this clonotype: Its target is unknown. This beta chain is an off-target read within a library intended for alpha chains, so its frequency means little.

Amplification of TCR alpha and beta CDR3 regions from RNA used iRepertoire nested multiplex PCR. Input was about 100-450 ng of tissue mRNA or PBMC total RNA. TCRdb processed the multiplex PCR reads anew with MiXCR; each CDR3 protein has one entry. This table has around 4,100 distinct CDR3 sequences, about 90% appearing once. The source of this sequence is a human donor with low-grade glioma or glioblastoma, undergoing nonglioma brain surgery, or in good health (not recorded which). The sample taken for sequencing was glioma tissue, nonneoplastic brain tissue, or PBMCs (not recorded which). The V call is TRBV20-1, the J call TRBJ2-3, with D perhaps TRBD2 (6 bases). The chain's CDR3 is CSALLPSVSTDTQYF. Written as DNA, the CDR3 is TGCAGTGCTCTTCTACCTAGCGTAAGCACAGATACGCAGTATTTT.